The 2 T cell receptor beta chains below come from one sample, sequenced in a study of CD8 T cells in Susac syndrome. Reverse transcription of roughly 0.45 to 1 ug RNA was carried out with random hexamers. TCRdb ran MiXCR on the immunoSEQ multiplex PCR reads and lists one entry per CDR3 protein. The table has 150,000 or so distinct CDR3 sequences, approximately 95% seen once. Sequencing was carried out using CD4+ T cells from PBMCs. These receptor sequences come from a human donor with Susac syndrome.

The chain combines TRBV20-1 with TRBJ2-1, with 8 bases fitting TRBD2. This CDR3 is 17 amino acids long. V dropped 3 bases and J dropped 6; count of bases not matched to a gene: 16. Germline V gives CDR1 DFQATT, CDR2 SNEGSKA (reference sequence). CDR3 loop: CSASPLLPGLGLNEQFF. In DNA form, the CDR3 reads TGCAGTGCTAGTCCCTTACTGCCGGGACTAGGTCTCAATGAGCAGTTCTTC.

The chain links TRBV11-1 to TRBJ2-1; D tentatively reads TRBD1 or TRBD2 (5 bases each). Between the trimmed V and J ends, which lost 0 bases and 5 bases, there was a span of 8 bases. The CDR3 extends over 14 amino acids. The germline V gene has CDR1 SGHAT and CDR2 FQDESV (reference sequence). CDR3 region: CASSLARGDNEQFF. CDR3 DNA sequence: TGTGCCAGCAGCTTAGCGCGAGGGGACAATGAGCAGTTCTTC.